Listed below are T cell receptor beta chains from one sample, sequenced in a study of a mutant IDH1 vaccine in newly diagnosed glioma. Using immunoSEQ multiplex PCR, the repertoire was profiled, and TCRdb retains in-frame clones only, with some absent. The profile shows around 56,000 clones, 91% of them singletons. Sample: PBMCs, taken from a glioma patient treated with radiotherapy, temozolomide or both. The receptors were gathered from a man in his forties or fifties with glioma. The CDR3 runs from the conserved cysteine through the conserved F or W. Fields, in order: D gene, clone size, J gene, V gene, CDR3 protein, CDR3 DNA. The D gene is left open where the match is weak. Where a row states a size, it is once, few, many or the class of an expanded clone; other rows omit it.

NA NA TRBJ2-5 TRBV7-2 CASSFGTSKETQYF TGTGCCAGCAGCTTTGGGACTTCTAAAGAGACCCAGTACTTC
TRBD1 NA TRBJ1-2 TRBV27 CASSLIGTGPNYGYTF TGTGCCAGCAGTTTAATCGGGACAGGGCCTAACTATGGCTACACCTTC
NA once TRBJ2-5 TRBV7-2 CASSLQQGSETQYF TGTGCCAGCAGCTTACAGCAGGGTTCAGAGACCCAGTACTTC
NA NA TRBJ1-3 TRBV7-8 CASSLAGTGNTIYF TGTGCCAGCAGCCTTGCCGGAACTGGAAACACCATATATTTT
NA NA TRBJ1-5 TRBV19 CASSMSGNLRSNQPQHF TGTGCCAGTAGTATGTCCGGGAACCTAAGAAGCAATCAGCCCCAGCATTTT
TRBD1 NA TRBJ1-1 TRBV5-1 CASSPLGTGVEGTEAFF TGCGCCAGCAGCCCCCTAGGGACAGGGGTGGAGGGCACTGAAGCTTTCTTT
NA once TRBJ2-3 TRBV5-1 CASSLAIDTQYF TGCGCCAGCAGCTTGGCAATAGATACGCAGTATTTT
TRBD1 once TRBJ2-7 TRBV27 CASGTGTGVYEQYF TGTGCCAGCGGAACCGGGACAGGGGTCTACGAGCAGTACTTC
NA NA TRBJ2-6 TRBV10-3 CAISDPGGANVLTF TGTGCCATCAGTGACCCGGGAGGGGCCAACGTCCTGACTTTC
TRBD2 NA TRBJ2-5 TRBV19 CASRSGGGYQETQYF TGTGCCAGTAGGAGTGGCGGGGGGTACCAAGAGACCCAGTACTTC
NA NA TRBJ2-7 TRBV5-1 CASSSRANSYEQYF TGCGCCAGCAGCTCCAGAGCGAACTCCTACGAGCAGTACTTC
NA NA TRBJ2-7 TRBV14 CASSQEWGGKQYF TGTGCCAGCAGCCAAGAATGGGGCGGTAAGCAGTACTTC
TRBD2 NA TRBJ2-7 TRBV7-9 CASSLVLAGVNEQYF TGTGCCAGCAGCTTAGTACTAGCGGGAGTTAACGAGCAGTACTTC
TRBD1 NA TRBJ1-1 TRBV7-2 CASSSRQGPRAFF TGTGCCAGCAGCTCCCGACAGGGCCCGAGGGCTTTCTTT
NA NA TRBJ1-1 TRBV2 CASSEGWGLNTEAFF TGTGCCAGCAGTGAGGGGTGGGGGTTGAACACTGAAGCTTTCTTT
NA NA TRBJ2-4 TRBV5-1 CASSRGAGSAKNIQYF TGCGCCAGCAGCCGAGGTGCAGGCAGCGCCAAAAACATTCAGTACTTC
NA NA TRBJ1-3 TRBV2 CASRLRDISGNTIYF TGTGCCAGCAGATTAAGGGATATTTCTGGAAACACCATATATTTT
TRBD2 once TRBJ2-5 TRBV2 CASSDLAGPQETQYF TGTGCCAGCAGTGATCTAGCGGGCCCGCAAGAGACCCAGTACTTC
NA NA TRBJ1-1 TRBV20-1 CSARRRTEAFF TGCAGTGCCAGAAGACGGACTGAAGCTTTCTTT
NA NA TRBJ1-5 TRBV27 CASSHPGTRQPQHF TGTGCCAGCAGTCACCCCGGGACTCGTCAGCCCCAGCATTTT
TRBD1 once TRBJ1-1 TRBV18 CATLRDSMNTEAFF TGTGCCACCCTAAGGGACAGTATGAACACTGAAGCTTTCTTT
NA NA TRBJ2-3 TRBV5-8 CASSFGTNTDTQYF TGTGCCAGCAGCTTCGGGACCAACACAGATACGCAGTATTTT
NA NA TRBJ1-6 TRBV9 CASSVDEGSPLHF TGTGCCAGCAGCGTAGATGAGGGTTCACCCCTCCACTTT
TRBD1 NA TRBJ2-7 TRBV14 CASSQGTGEYEQYF TGTGCCAGCAGCCAAGGGACAGGGGAGTACGAGCAGTACTTC
NA NA TRBJ1-1 TRBV29-1 CSVGGQENTEAFF TGCAGCGTTGGGGGTCAGGAGAACACTGAAGCTTTCTTT
TRBD2 NA TRBJ2-1 TRBV5-4 CASSQGLENNEQFF TGTGCCAGCAGCCAGGGACTAGAGAACAATGAGCAGTTCTTC
TRBD2 NA TRBJ2-5 TRBV9 CASSDGLAGGEGETQYF TGTGCCAGCAGCGACGGACTAGCGGGAGGGGAGGGCGAGACCCAGTACTTC
TRBD1 NA TRBJ2-3 TRBV11-2 CASSPHLSSRGTQYF TGTGCCAGCAGCCCACACCTCTCTAGCAGGGGGACGCAGTATTTT